A single sample gave rise to the 20 T cell receptor beta chains below, sequenced in a study of tumor-infiltrating lymphocytes in primary liver carcinoma. cDNA specific to TCR beta was made from around 450 ng of total RNA, with a constant-region primer employed for priming. Investigators got TCR beta libraries out of three nested multiplex PCR rounds, done with slightly modified ARM-PCR. TRBV1-TRBV30 forward primers paired with a C-beta reverse primer drove the first two PCR rounds, about 10 cycles each. TCRdb passed the multiplex PCR reads through MiXCR, listing each CDR3 protein once. The table has around 78,000 distinct CDR3 sequences, about two thirds seen once. Both RNA and DNA were isolated together from around 20-30 mg of bulk tissue that had not been sorted. Sequenced sample: liver tumor tissue from sampling region 4. As for subset: tumor region T4, right-lateral pole. The receptor source for this set is a woman aged 55 to 70 with primary liver carcinoma and hepatitis B virus infection.

Concerning this clonotype itself: The junction does not match germline at one end; this may be a read error. This chain links TRBV12-3 or TRBV12-4 with TRBJ2-3, with D possibly matching TRBD1 (6 bases). There are 15 residues in the CDR3. The CDR3 here is CVRSRGQISTDAQYF. Written as DNA, the CDR3 is TGTGTCAGAAGCCGCGGACAGATTAGCACAGATGCGCAGTATTTT.

Turning to this clonotype: A read error may produce the germline difference seen at one junction end. The chain links TRBV11-3 to TRBJ2-7, with 10 bases identical to TRBD1. This CDR3 region has 15 residues. In germline, CDR1 is SGHNT, CDR2 YENEEA. CDR3 sequence: CASSLETGGSLEQYF. In nucleotides, the CDR3 is TGTGCCAGCAGCTTAGAGACAGGGGGCTCACTCGAGCAGTATTTC.

Worth noting for this clonotype: Relative to the germline gene, one junction end is altered; a read error may explain this. The chain combines TRBV13 with TRBJ2-7; D possibly corresponds to TRBD2 (6 bases). In germline, CDR1 is PRHDT, CDR2 FYEKMQ (reference sequence). The CDR3 consists of 16 residues. Here the CDR3 reads CTSSSYTSRSSYEQYF. For the CDR3, the DNA is TGTACCAGCAGCTCGTACACTAGCAGGAGCTCCTACGAGCAGTACTTC.

Concerning this clonotype: A junction end diverges from the germline sequence, so it may reflect a read error. V gene TRBV9 combines with J gene TRBJ2-7; 10 positions agree with TRBD2. Germline CDR1 is SGDLS and CDR2 is YYNGEE. This CDR3 spans 16 amino acids. The CDR3 DNA is TGTGCCAGCCGCGTAGGGGTAGCGGGAGGTGGGAGCGAGCAGTACTTC. Translation gives CASRVGVAGGGSEQYF.

This clonotype was seen only a few times. V and J are TRBV28 and TRBJ2-1; the match to TRBD2 covers 7 bases. CDR3 length: 14 residues. Germline V lookup: CDR1 MDHEN, CDR2 SYDVKM. J lost 8 bases, V lost 7 bases, and 11 bases had no gene match. CDR3 DNA sequence: TGTGCCAGCACCCAACGGGACTATACTGATGAGCAGTTCTTC. As protein: CASTQRDYTDEQFF.

About this clonotype: An end of the junction differs from the germline gene, which may be a read error. This chain connects TRBV6-1 to TRBJ2-7; D tentatively fits TRBD1 or TRBD2 (5 bases each). The length of the CDR3 is 13 residues. CDR1 MNHNS and CDR2 SASEGT come from the germline V gene. CDR3 protein: CAARLGATYEQYF. The CDR3 DNA reads TGTGCCGCCCGTCTCGGGGCGACCTACGAACAGTACTTC.

To note about this clonotype: The junction does not match germline at one end; this may be a read error. V and J are TRBV30 and TRBJ2-3, with TRBD2 identical over 10 bases. The CDR3 is 14 amino acids. CDR1 and CDR2 from the germline V gene are GTSNPN and SVGIG (reference sequence). CDR3 sequence (DNA): TGTGCCTGGAATTTAGGGACTAGCGCAGATACACAGTATTTT. Translated: CAWNLGTSADTQYF.

Turning to this clonotype: One end of the junction varies from germline; a read error may be responsible. The V gene is TRBV6-2 or TRBV6-3, the J gene TRBJ2-2; D might be TRBD1 or TRBD2, each matching 5 bases. The CDR3 covers 13 residues. CDR1 MNHEY and CDR2 SVGEGT come from the germline V gene. DNA of the CDR3: TGTGCCAGCAGTTCTGGAGTGCCTGGGGGGCTGTTTTTT. This translates into CASSSGVPGGLFF.

As for this clonotype: A read error may produce the germline difference seen at one junction end. The genes are TRBV4-2 and TRBJ2-1, with 9 positions matching TRBD2. This CDR3 is 16 amino acids long. The germline V gene encodes CDR1 LGHNA and CDR2 YNFKEQ. The CDR3 coding sequence is TGTGCCGGCAGCCAAGATAGGGCTAGCGGGATGGGTGAGCAATTCTTC. This codes for CAGSQDRASGMGEQFF.

Remarks on this clonotype: A read error may explain this, as a much larger clone is one base away. The CDR3 here is CASSFIGQGRETQYF. The CDR3 coding sequence is TGTGCCAGCAGTTTTATAGGACAGGGACGAGAGACCCAGTACTTC. The V and J genes are TRBV28 and TRBJ2-5; 8 positions agree with TRBD1. Germline V lookup: CDR1 MDHEN, CDR2 SYDVKM. The CDR3 is made up of 15 amino acids. V lost 3 bases, J lost 4 bases, and 7 bases stayed unmatched. Variable domain in full (rest from reference TRBV28 and TRBJ2-5): DVKVTQSSRYLVKRTGEKVFLECVQDMDHENMFWYRQDPGLGLRLIYFSYDVKMKEKGDIPEGYSVSREKKERFSLILESASTNQTSMYLCASSFIGQGRETQYFGPGTRLLVL.

Notes on this clonotype: A junction end diverges from the germline sequence, so it may reflect a read error. This chain connects TRBV4-2 to TRBJ2-1, with 7 bases identical to TRBD1. In germline, CDR1 is LGHNA, CDR2 YNFKEQ. The CDR3 is 14 amino acids. CDR3 coding DNA: TGTGGCAGCAGCCAAGATAGGGGAGACAGGGTCACGTACTTC. Translated, it gives CGSSQDRGDRVTYF.

Notes on this clonotype: At one of its ends the junction is not consistent with the germline gene, which may arise from a read error. V usage is TRBV11-2 and J usage is TRBJ2-7; 10 bases line up with TRBD1. The CDR3 length is 16 residues. The V gene's germline CDR1 is SGHAT and CDR2 FQNNGV. The CDR3 protein is CANSLEGQGSLHEQYF. CDR3 in DNA: TGTGCCAACAGCTTAGAGGGACAGGGGTCTCTCCACGAGCAGTACTTC.

With respect to this clonotype: An end of the junction differs from the germline gene, which may be a read error. The chain joins TRBV28 to TRBJ2-5; weak D call: TRBD2 (6 bases). CDR3 length: 14 amino acids. CDR1 MDHEN and CDR2 SYDVKM come from the germline V gene. The DNA of the CDR3 is TGTGCCAGCAGATTCCCAGGGAGCCGGGAGATCCAGTACTTT. Its translation: CASRFPGSREIQYF.

This clonotype was seen at least ten times. V is TRBV28 and J is TRBJ1-1; possible D gene TRBD1, 6 bases. Looked up from germline, CDR1 is MDHEN and CDR2 is SYDVKM. Trimming removed 5 bases at V and 7 bases at J, with 20 bases between. The CDR3 loop spans 15 amino acids. As DNA, the CDR3 is TGTGCCAGCAGTCACCTAACTCTCGGACAGTTTGAAGCTTTCTTT. Translating it yields CASSHLTLGQFEAFF. Supplemented by reference TRBV28 and TRBJ1-1, the full variable domain reads DVKVTQSSRYLVKRTGEKVFLECVQDMDHENMFWYRQDPGLGLRLIYFSYDVKMKEKGDIPEGYSVSREKKERFSLILESASTNQTSMYLCASSHLTLGQFEAFFGQGTRLTVV.

Turning to this clonotype: Here the CDR3 omits its conserved ending phenylalanine or tryptophan, so a read error is the likely source. This chain links TRBV11-2 with TRBJ2-3; D call uncertain. The CDR3 spans 14 residues. V lost 9 bases to trimming and J lost 0 bases, with 13 bases between them. CDR1 and CDR2 from the germline V gene are SGHAT and FQNNGV. DNA of the CDR3: TGTGCCAGTAACTTAGTTGGGAGCACAGATACGCAGTATTTG. Protein: CASNLVGSTDTQYL.

This CDR3 is CATSDLEVTVNEQFF. The CDR3 DNA reads as TGTGCCACCAGTGATTTAGAGGTGACGGTCAATGAGCAGTTCTTC. The gene calls are TRBV24-1 and TRBJ2-1; no firm D call. The V gene's germline CDR1 is KGHDR and CDR2 SFDVKD. This CDR3 is built from 15 residues. Trimming removed 1 base from V and 6 bases from J, with 12 bases in between.

This clonotype was recorded many times. This chain links TRBV28 with TRBJ1-1; 9 positions agree with TRBD1. The CDR3 is made up of 17 amino acids. Germline assignment: CDR1 MDHEN and CDR2 SYDVKM. With V trimmed by 7 bases and J by 4 bases, 16 bases remained unmatched. CDR3 bases: TGTGCCAGCACCAAGGCACCGGTAGGACAGGGGACCACTGAAGCTTTCTTT. Amino acid sequence: CASTKAPVGQGTTEAFF.

This clonotype has a handful of counts. As the CDR3 is not closed by the conserved phenylalanine or tryptophan, this likely results from a read error. The gene calls are TRBV28 and TRBJ2-7, with 11 positions matching TRBD2. The germline V gene encodes CDR1 MDHEN and CDR2 SYDVKM. The CDR3 is made up of 15 amino acids. The CDR3 nucleotides read TGTACCAGCAGTGACCCTAGCGGGAGGAGGTACGAGCAGTACCTC. Its protein product is CTSSDPSGRRYEQYL.

This chain joins TRBV5-1 and TRBJ2-5; D is uncertain. Germline CDR1 SGHRS, CDR2 YFSETQ. Trimming pared 2 bases from V and 2 bases from J, leaving 7 bases between. The CDR3 length is 13 residues. CDR3 in amino acids: CASSFSRQETQYF. In nucleotides, the CDR3 is TGCGCCAGCAGCTTTAGCAGGCAAGAGACCCAGTACTTC. The full variable domain, in which reference TRBV5-1 and TRBJ2-5 provide the parts outside the CDR3, is KAGVTQTPRYLIKTRGQQVTLSCSPISGHRSVSWYQQTPGQGLQFLFEYFSETQRNKGNFPGRFSGRQFSNSRSEMNVSTLELGDSALYLCASSFSRQETQYFGPGTRLLVL.

About this clonotype: Germline is not matched at one junction end, which may reflect a read error. The V gene is TRBV4-1, the J gene TRBJ2-7; possibly TRBD1 for D (5 bases). The length of the CDR3 is 15 residues. Per the germline V gene, CDR1 is MGHRA and CDR2 is YSYEKL. CDR3 nucleotides: TGCGCCAGTAGCCCCCGGACAAGGGCCTCCTACGAGCAGTACTTC. Amino acids: CASSPRTRASYEQYF.